The 10 T cell receptor beta chains below all came from one sample that was sequenced in a study of CD8 T cells in Susac syndrome. Reverse transcription of 0.5 to 1 ug RNA was performed with random hexamers. MiXCR, run by TCRdb on the immunoSEQ multiplex PCR reads, gives a single entry per CDR3 protein. Among around 140,000 distinct CDR3 sequences listed, 75% to 90% were seen once. Input material: CD8+ T cells from PBMCs. The receptors were gathered from a human donor with multiple sclerosis.

J is TRBJ1-1 and V is TRBV27, with D uncertain. Trimming cost V 2 bases and J 4 bases, with 11 bases left between them. CDR1 is MNHEY and CDR2 is SMNVEV in the germline V gene (reference sequence). This CDR3 is 14 amino acids long. The CDR3 spells CASSLTAYTTEAFF. CDR3 DNA: TGTGCCAGCAGTTTAACGGCTTACACCACTGAAGCTTTCTTT.

CDR3 in DNA: TGTGCCAGCAGTCTTTGGACGTCAGGCTCCTACAATGAGCAGTTCTTC. Protein product: CASSLWTSGSYNEQFF. The chain is built from TRBV25-1 and TRBJ2-1; no clear D gene. This CDR3 spans 16 amino acids. The V end lost 5 bases, the J end lost 0 bases, and 14 bases lay between the germline ends. Germline V gives CDR1 MGHDK, CDR2 SYGVNS.

The chain employs TRBV5-1 and TRBJ2-2; D not certain. The germline CDR1 and CDR2 sequences are SGHRS and YFSETQ. This CDR3 is 12 amino acids long. V was trimmed by 2 bases and J by 4 bases, leaving 3 bases between them. In DNA form, the CDR3 reads TGCGCCAGCAGCTTAATCACCGGGGAGCTGTTTTTT. Its translation: CASSLITGELFF.

This clonotype was detected only a few times. The J gene is TRBJ2-1, the V gene TRBV11-1, with D perhaps TRBD1 or TRBD2 (5 bases each). The CDR3 has 15 residues. Trimming cost V 1 base and J 5 bases, with 12 bases left between them. In germline, CDR1 is SGHAT, CDR2 FQDESV (reference sequence). As DNA, the CDR3 is TGTGCCAGCAGCTTAGAACTAGGGGAGAACAATGAGCAGTTCTTC. Amino acid sequence: CASSLELGENNEQFF. Based on the CDR3 plus reference TRBV11-1 and TRBJ2-1, the full variable domain is EAEVAQSPRYKITEKSQAVAFWCDPISGHATLYWYRQILGQGPELLVQFQDESVVDDSQLPKDRFSAERLKGVDSTLKIQPAELGDSAMYLCASSLELGENNEQFFGPGTRLTVL.

This chain links TRBV7-8 with TRBJ2-1, with 7 bases identical to TRBD2. This CDR3 spans 18 amino acids. Germline V gene sequence: CDR1 SGHVS, CDR2 FQNEAQ. Trimming at V came to 1 base and at J to 4 bases, leaving 13 bases not matched to a gene. DNA of the CDR3: TGTGCCAGCAGCTTAGTCGGTCCTCTAGCGGATCCTTACAATGAGCAGTTCTTC. Translating gives CASSLVGPLADPYNEQFF.

The chain employs TRBV7-9 and TRBJ1-1; D unclear. Trimming shortened V by 10 bases and J by 0 bases, and 9 bases separated the two germline ends. The CDR3 loop spans 12 amino acids. Germline V gene lookup returns CDR1 SEHNR and CDR2 FQNEAQ (reference sequence). The CDR3 protein is CATGGMNTEAFF. The CDR3 DNA follows: TGTGCCACGGGAGGGATGAACACTGAAGCTTTCTTT.

This clonotype was detected only once. The chain recombines TRBV27 with TRBJ2-1; 7 bases map to TRBD2. CDR1 is MNHEY, CDR2 SMNVEV, per germline (reference sequence). V shed 6 bases and J 9 bases; nucleotides not matched to a gene: 14. The CDR3 length is 15 residues. The CDR3 here is CASSPTSVRGGEQFF. The CDR3 DNA sequence: TGTGCCAGCAGCCCTACTAGCGTACGTGGGGGTGAGCAGTTCTTC.

The chain carries TRBV2 and TRBJ2-7, with no clear D. The V end lost 4 bases, the J end lost 6 bases, and 10 bases lay between the germline ends. CDR1 and CDR2 (germline): SNHLY, FYNNEI. CDR3 size: 12 residues. The CDR3 DNA is TGTGCCAGCAGTGTGACGGTCTCCGAGCAGTACTTC. Translating gives CASSVTVSEQYF.

This clonotype was recorded only once. The chain employs TRBV5-8 and TRBJ1-6; D is possibly TRBD1 (6 bases). The V end lost 5 bases, the J end lost 7 bases, and 13 bases lay between the germline ends. The CDR3 extends over 14 amino acids. CDR1 and CDR2 (germline): SGHTS, YDEGEE. CDR3 loop: CASRDPGTNSPLHF. CDR3 bases: TGTGCCAGCAGGGACCCCGGGACAAATTCACCCCTCCACTTT.

The rearrangement joins TRBV5-5 to TRBJ2-7, with TRBD2 identical over 12 bases. Germline CDR1 is SGHKS and CDR2 is YYEKEE (reference sequence). The CDR3 extends over 18 amino acids. J lost 2 bases, V lost 3 bases, and 12 bases had no gene match. CDR3 protein: CASSSPPRGLAGTYEQYV. For the CDR3, the DNA is TGTGCCAGCAGCTCCCCCCCCCGCGGACTAGCGGGGACCTACGAGCAGTACGTC.